This T cell receptor (beta chain) derives from a study of T cell responses to AZD1222 COVID-19 vaccine. About the research overall: Second-dose schedules of about 4 or about 12 weeks were combined. Notes on the study in general: Clonal diversity may have been underestimated in mostly white British donors.

This clone was picked up one time. What it recognizes is unknown. The CDR3 runs 13 residues. Germline V gene data show CDR1 as SNHLY and CDR2 as FYNNEI. Trimming took 5 bases from V and 10 from J; bases not matched to a gene: 7. Clones were read by immunoSEQ multiplex PCR, and TCRdb kept only the in-frame ones, dropping some. In the table there are 90,000 to 110,000 clones, roughly 90% of which are singletons. Sequences were derived from peripheral blood, sampled on day 0 of AZD1222 vaccination. The gene calls are TRBV2 and TRBJ2-1; 8 positions match TRBD2. This sequence was found in an adult in good health. The CDR3 DNA follows: TGTGCCAGCAGTCCCCGGGAGGGATCCGAGCAGTTCTTC. It yields the protein CASSPREGSEQFF. Full variable domain (rest looked up from reference TRBV2 and TRBJ2-1): EPEVTQTPSHQVTQMGQEVILRCVPISNHLYFYWYRQILGQKVEFLVSFYNNEISEKSEIFDDQFSVERPDGSNFTLKIRSTKLEDSAMYFCASSPREGSEQFFGPGTRLTVL.